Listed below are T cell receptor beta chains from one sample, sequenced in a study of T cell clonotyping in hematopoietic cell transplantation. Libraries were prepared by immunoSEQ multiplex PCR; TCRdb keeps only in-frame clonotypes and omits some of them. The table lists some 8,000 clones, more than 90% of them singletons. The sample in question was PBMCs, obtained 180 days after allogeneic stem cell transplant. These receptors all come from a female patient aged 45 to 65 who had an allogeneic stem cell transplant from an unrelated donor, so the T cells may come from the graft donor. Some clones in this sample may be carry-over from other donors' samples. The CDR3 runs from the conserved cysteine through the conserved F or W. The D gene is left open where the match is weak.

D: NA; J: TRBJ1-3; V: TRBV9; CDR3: CASSSADRNTIYF
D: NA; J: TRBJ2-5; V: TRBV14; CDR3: CASSQGFRSAAQQGQGRPQYF
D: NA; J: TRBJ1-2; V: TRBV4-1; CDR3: CASSYQVDYGYTF
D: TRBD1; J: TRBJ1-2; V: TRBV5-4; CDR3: CASSLAQGQGDGYTF
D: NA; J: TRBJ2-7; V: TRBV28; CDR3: CASSLSPQDYEQYF
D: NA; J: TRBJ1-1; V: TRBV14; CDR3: CASSHFRGMNTEAFF
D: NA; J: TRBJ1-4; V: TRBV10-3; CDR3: CAIRGSRRDNEKLFF
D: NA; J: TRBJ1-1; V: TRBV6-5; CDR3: CASLNKGGMNTEAFF
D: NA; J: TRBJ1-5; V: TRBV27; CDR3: CASSPLSRWDQPQHF
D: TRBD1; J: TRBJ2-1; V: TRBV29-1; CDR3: CSLLGGQGADEQFF
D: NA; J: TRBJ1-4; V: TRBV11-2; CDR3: CASSLDLGPGKLFF
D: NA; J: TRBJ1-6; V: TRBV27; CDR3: CASRFGSSYNSPLHF
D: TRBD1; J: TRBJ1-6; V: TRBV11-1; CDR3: CASSLRYRGGSPLHF
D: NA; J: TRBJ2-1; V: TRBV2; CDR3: CASMANYNEQFF
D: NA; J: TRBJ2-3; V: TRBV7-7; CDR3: CASSPGQGRTDTQYF
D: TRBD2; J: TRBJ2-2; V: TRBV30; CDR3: CAWSTPAGVGYTGELFF
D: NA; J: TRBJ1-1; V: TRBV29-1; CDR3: CSVAPGMNEAFF
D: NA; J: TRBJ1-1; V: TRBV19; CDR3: CASSPVNTEAFF
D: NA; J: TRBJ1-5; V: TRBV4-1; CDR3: CASSPDEGAQPQHF
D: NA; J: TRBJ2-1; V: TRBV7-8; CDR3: CASSFPGGLEQFF
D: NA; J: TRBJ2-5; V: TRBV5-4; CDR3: CASSLGAAQETQYF
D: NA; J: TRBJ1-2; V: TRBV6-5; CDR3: CATRGTREGGYTF
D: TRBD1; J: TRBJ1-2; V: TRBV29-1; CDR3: CSVPGTGGFYGYTF
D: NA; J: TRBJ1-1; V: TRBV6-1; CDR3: CASSEAASAATEAFF
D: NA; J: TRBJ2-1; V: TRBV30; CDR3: CAWSPKRISYNEQFF
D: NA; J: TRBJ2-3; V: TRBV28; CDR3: CASSSHRDALSSSRIPSVPDTQYF
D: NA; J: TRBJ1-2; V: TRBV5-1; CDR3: CASSLQSHNYGYTF